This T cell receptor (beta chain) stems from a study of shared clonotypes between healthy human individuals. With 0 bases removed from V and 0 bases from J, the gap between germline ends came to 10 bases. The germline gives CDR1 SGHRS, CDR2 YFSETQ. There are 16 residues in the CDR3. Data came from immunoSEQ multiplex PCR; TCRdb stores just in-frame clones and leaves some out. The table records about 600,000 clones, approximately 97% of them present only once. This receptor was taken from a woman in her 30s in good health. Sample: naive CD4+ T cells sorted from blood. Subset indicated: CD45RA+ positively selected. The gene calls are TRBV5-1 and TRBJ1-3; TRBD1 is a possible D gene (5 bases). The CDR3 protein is CASSLEAGTSGNTIYF. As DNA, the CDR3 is TGCGCCAGCAGCTTGGAAGCAGGGACCTCTGGAAACACCATATATTTT.